This T cell receptor beta chain was sequenced for a study of chemoradiotherapy in HPV16-positive cancers. Note on this clone: Its antigen is not identified.

Study observations and caveats: During treatment, candidate HPV-specific clones and E7-related motifs expanded in tumor.

Germline CDR1 SEHNR, CDR2 FQNEAQ (reference sequence). V lost 1 base, J lost 10 bases, and 11 bases lay in between. CDR3 length: 14 residues. Repeated repertoire sampling spanned the course of chemoradiotherapy. The table came from immunoSEQ multiplex PCR; TCRdb's copy has only in-frame clones and leaves some out. The sample holds 15,000 to 20,000 clones; about three quarters are singletons and the top ten take roughly 8%. The receptor comes from a human donor with HPV-associated anogenital cancer. The sample here was tumor tissue, taken from a patient who underwent chemoradiotherapy. The chain combines TRBV7-9 with TRBJ1-6, with D unresolved. The CDR3 coding sequence is TGTGCCAGCAGCTTAGAGGAGGTCCGGTCACCCCTCCACTTT. Encoded protein: CASSLEEVRSPLHF.